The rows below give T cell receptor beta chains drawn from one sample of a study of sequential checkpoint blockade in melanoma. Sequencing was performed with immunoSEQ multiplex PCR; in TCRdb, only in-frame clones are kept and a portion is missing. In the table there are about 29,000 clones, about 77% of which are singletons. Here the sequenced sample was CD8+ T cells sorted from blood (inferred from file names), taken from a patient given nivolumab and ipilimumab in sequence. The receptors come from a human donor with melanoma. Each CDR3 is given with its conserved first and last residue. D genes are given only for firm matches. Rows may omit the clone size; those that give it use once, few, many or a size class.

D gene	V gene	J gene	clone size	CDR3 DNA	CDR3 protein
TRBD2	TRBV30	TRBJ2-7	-	TGTGCCTGTACTACCGGACTAGCGGGTACAACCTACGAGCAGTACTTC	CACTTGLAGTTYEQYF
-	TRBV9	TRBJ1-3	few	TGTGCCAGCAGCGTAGGGGGGACAAGAAACACCATATATTTT	CASSVGGTRNTIYF
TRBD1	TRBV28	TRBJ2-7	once	TGTGCCAGCAGAAGGACAGGGGCGTGGGGCGAGCAGTACTTC	CASRRTGAWGEQYF
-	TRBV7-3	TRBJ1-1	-	TGTGCCAGCAGCCCCTACCCCGGGACAATTGAAGCTTTCTTT	CASSPYPGTIEAFF
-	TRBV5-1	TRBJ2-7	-	TGCGCCAGCAGCTTAGAAGAGTACGTTATAGAGCAGTACTTC	CASSLEEYVIEQYF
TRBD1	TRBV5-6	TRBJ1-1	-	TGTGCCAGCAGCTTCGGGACAGGGAACACTGAAGCTTTCTTT	CASSFGTGNTEAFF
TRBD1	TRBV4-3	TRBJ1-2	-	TGCGCCAGCAGCCAAGAGGGACAGGGGTTAACTAACTATGGCTACACCTTC	CASSQEGQGLTNYGYTF
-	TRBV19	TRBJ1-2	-	TGTGCCAGTAGTATCCGCCGGGATTTTGATGGCTACACCTTC	CASSIRRDFDGYTF
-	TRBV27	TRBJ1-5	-	TGTGCCAGCAACAAGGGGCCAGGGGTGCCCCAGCATTTT	CASNKGPGVPQHF
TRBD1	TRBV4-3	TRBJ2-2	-	TGCGCCAGCAGCCACGACAGGGACGCCGGGGAGCTGTTTTTT	CASSHDRDAGELFF
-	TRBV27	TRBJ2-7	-	TGTGCCAGCAGCTTGGGAGTAGGACTCTACGAGCAGTACTTC	CASSLGVGLYEQYF
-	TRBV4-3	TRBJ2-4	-	TGCGCCAGCAGCCAAGATCCCGTTCAGGGCATTCAGTACTTC	CASSQDPVQGIQYF
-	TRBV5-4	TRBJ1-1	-	TGTGCCAGCAGCCCCGCCGGGTCTGAAGCTTTCTTT	CASSPAGSEAFF
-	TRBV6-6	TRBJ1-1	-	TGTGCCAGCAGTTACTCCCAGGGAAACACTGAAGCTTTCTTT	CASSYSQGNTEAFF
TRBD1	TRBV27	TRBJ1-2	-	TGTGCCAGCAGTTCCGGGACAGGGGGCCCTGGCTACACCTTC	CASSSGTGGPGYTF
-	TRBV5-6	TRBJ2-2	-	TGTGCCAGCAACCAGGGCACCGGGGAGCTGTTTTTT	CASNQGTGELFF
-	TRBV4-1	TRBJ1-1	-	TGCGCCAGCAGCCAACACGACAGGAGGATCACTGAAGCTTTCTTT	CASSQHDRRITEAFF
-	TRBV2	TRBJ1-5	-	TGTGCCAGCGGTCTACGGGGGAGTACTTATAGCAATCAGCCCCAGCATTTT	CASGLRGSTYSNQPQHF
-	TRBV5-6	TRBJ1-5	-	TGTGCCAGCAGCTTGGAAGGGCGGGGCAATCAGCCCCAGCATTTT	CASSLEGRGNQPQHF
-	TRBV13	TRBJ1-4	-	TGTGCCAGCGAAGACAGGCTGTATGGTGAAAAACTGTTTTTT	CASEDRLYGEKLFF
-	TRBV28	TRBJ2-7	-	TGTGCCAGGCATCCGGGTTCCTACCGGAGGGTCGTCGAGCAGTACTTC	CARHPGSYRRVVEQYF
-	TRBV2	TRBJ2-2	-	TGTGCCAGCAGTGAGGCGGGGAAGGGGACCGGGGAGCTGTTTTTT	CASSEAGKGTGELFF
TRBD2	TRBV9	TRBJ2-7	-	TGTGCCAGCAGCACACCACCTAGCGGGCCCCCAGACGAGCAGTACTTC	CASSTPPSGPPDEQYF
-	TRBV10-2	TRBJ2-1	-	TGCGCCAGCAGTCTCTACAATGAGCAGTTCTTC	CASSLYNEQFF
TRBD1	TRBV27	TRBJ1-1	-	TGTGCCAGCAGGACAGGGGGCACTGAAGCTTTCTTT	CASRTGGTEAFF
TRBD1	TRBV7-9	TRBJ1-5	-	TGTGCCAGCAGCTTATACCACGTGACAGGGAGTGAGAGCAATCAGCCCCAGCATTTT	CASSLYHVTGSESNQPQHF
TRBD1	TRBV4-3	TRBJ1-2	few	TGCGCCAGCAGCCAAGCTCACAGGGGGAATGGCTACACCTTC	CASSQAHRGNGYTF
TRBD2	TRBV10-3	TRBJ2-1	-	TGTGCCATCAGCGCTAGCGGGGGGGCCACTGAGCAGTTCTTC	CAISASGGATEQFF
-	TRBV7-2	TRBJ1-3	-	TGTGCCAGCAGCTTAGTACAGGGATCTGGAAACACCATATATTTT	CASSLVQGSGNTIYF
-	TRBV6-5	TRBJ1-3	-	TGTGCCAGCAGTTCACTCCCCTCTGGAAACACCATATATTTT	CASSSLPSGNTIYF
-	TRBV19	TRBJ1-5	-	TGTGCCAGTAGTTCCCCGGGACATCGATATCAGCCCCAGCATTTT	CASSSPGHRYQPQHF
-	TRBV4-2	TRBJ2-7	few	TGTGCCAGCAGCCAAGATGAGGTCTACGAGCAGTACTTC	CASSQDEVYEQYF
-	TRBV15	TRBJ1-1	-	TGTGCCACCAGCAGAGGGAGGGGCACTGAAGCTTTCTTT	CATSRGRGTEAFF
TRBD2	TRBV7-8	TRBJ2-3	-	TGTGCCAGCAGCAGCGGGGGCTTCACAGATACGCAGTATTTT	CASSSGGFTDTQYF
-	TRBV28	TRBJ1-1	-	TGTGCCAGCAGTTTAAGTTTGAGGGGGATTGACACTGAAGCTTTCTTT	CASSLSLRGIDTEAFF
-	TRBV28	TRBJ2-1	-	TGTGCCAGCAGTTTATCGGGCGGGCTCGGGTACAATGAGCAGTTCTTC	CASSLSGGLGYNEQFF
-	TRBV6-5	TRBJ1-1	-	TGTGCCAGCAGTTACGCAGAGGTGAACACTGAAGCTTTCTTT	CASSYAEVNTEAFF
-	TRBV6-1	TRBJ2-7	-	TGTGCCAGCAGTGAATACAGGGCCTACGAGCAGTACTTC	CASSEYRAYEQYF
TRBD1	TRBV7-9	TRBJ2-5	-	TGTGCCAGCAGCGACCGGGACAGGGGGCGGGAGGAGACCCAGTACTTC	CASSDRDRGREETQYF